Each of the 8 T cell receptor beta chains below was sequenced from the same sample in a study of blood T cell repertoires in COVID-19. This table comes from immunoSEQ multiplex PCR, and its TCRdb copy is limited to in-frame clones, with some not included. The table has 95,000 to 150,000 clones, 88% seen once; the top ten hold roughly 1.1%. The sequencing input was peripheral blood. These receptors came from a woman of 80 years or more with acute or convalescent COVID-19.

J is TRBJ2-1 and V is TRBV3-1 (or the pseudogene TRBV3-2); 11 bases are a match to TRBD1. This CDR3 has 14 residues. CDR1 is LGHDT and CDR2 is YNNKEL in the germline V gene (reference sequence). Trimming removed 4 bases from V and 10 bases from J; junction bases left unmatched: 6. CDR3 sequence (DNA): TGTGCCAGCAGCCCGGGACAGGGGGACGGGGAGCAGTTCTTC. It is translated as CASSPGQGDGEQFF.

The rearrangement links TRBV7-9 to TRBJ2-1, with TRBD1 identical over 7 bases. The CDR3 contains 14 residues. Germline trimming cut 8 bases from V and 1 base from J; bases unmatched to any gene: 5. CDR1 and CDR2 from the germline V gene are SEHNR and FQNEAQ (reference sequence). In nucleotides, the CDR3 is TGTGCCAGCTCACAGGGGCCTTCCTACAATGAGCAGTTCTTC. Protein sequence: CASSQGPSYNEQFF.

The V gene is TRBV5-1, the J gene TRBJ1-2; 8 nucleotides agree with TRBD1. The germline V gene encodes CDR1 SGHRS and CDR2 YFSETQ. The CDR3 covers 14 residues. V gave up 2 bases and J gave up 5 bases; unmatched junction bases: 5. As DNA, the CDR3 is TGCGCCAGCAGCTTAGGGGACAGGCAGTATGGCTACACCTTC. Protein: CASSLGDRQYGYTF.

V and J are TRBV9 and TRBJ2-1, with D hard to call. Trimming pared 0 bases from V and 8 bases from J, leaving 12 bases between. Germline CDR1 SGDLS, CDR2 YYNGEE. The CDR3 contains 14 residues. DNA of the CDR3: TGTGCCAGCAGCGTAGGACCGGTTGGAGATGAGCAGTTCTTC. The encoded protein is CASSVGPVGDEQFF.

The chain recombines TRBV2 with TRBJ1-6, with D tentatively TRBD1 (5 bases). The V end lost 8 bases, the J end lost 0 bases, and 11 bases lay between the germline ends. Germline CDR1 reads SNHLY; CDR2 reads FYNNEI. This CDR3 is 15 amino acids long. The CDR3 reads CASGRGSSYNSPLHF. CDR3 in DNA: TGTGCCAGCGGCCGGGGGAGCTCCTATAATTCACCCCTCCACTTT.

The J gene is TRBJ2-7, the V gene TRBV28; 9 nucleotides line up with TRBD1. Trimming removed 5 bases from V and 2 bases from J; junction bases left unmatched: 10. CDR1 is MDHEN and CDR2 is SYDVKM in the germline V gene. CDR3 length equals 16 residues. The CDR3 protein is CASSPIGTGRTYEQYF. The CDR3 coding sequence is TGTGCCAGCAGTCCTATTGGGACAGGGCGAACCTACGAGCAGTACTTC.

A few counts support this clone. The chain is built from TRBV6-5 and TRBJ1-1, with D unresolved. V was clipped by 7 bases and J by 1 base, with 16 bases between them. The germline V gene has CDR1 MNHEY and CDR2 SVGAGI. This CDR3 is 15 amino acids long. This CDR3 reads CASTSLPGGNTEAFF. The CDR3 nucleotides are TGTGCCAGCACCAGCCTGCCGGGAGGGAACACTGAAGCTTTCTTT.

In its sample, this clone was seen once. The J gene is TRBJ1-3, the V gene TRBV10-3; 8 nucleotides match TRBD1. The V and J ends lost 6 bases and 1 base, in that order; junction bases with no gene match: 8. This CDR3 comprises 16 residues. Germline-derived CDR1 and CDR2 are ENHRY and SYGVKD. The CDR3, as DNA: TGTGCCATCAGCCCGGGACAGGTCGTTTCTGGAAACACCATATATTTT. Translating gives CAISPGQVVSGNTIYF.